The 8 T cell receptor beta chains listed next were all sequenced from one sample in a study of beta chain features in type 1 diabetes. TCRB transcripts that were expressed got sequenced, as all of the isolated RNA had been reverse transcribed. Sequenced by immunoSEQ multiplex PCR; TCRdb stores in-frame clones only, minus some. Altogether more than 120,000 clones are present, around an eighth being singletons, with the ten largest covering around 1.2%. Their recognized antigens are unknown. General study points: There was a moderate but significant shortening of TCRB CDR3s in all four CD4+ subsets of Type 1 diabetes patients.

The sample comprised central memory CD4+ T cells from blood. These receptor sequences come from a man aged 18 to 30 with type 1 diabetes.

This clone was picked up a small number of times. The V gene is TRBV25-1, the J gene TRBJ2-5; 9 bases line up with TRBD2. CDR1 MGHDK and CDR2 SYGVNS come from the germline V gene. The ends lost 6 bases at V and 5 bases at J; junction bases unmatched: 16. The CDR3 spans 17 residues. Written as DNA, the CDR3 is TGTGCCAGCAGCGACGGGCGGGGGGGCGAAGCCCAGGAGACCCAGTACTTC. It yields the protein CASSDGRGGEAQETQYF.

This chain joins TRBV29-1 and TRBJ2-5; weak D call: TRBD1 (6 bases). Germline V CDR1 and CDR2: SQVTM, ANQGSEA. V lost 8 bases and J lost 5, with 27 bases in between. CDR3 length equals 16 residues. For the CDR3, the DNA is TGCAGCTCAGTGGGTTTGGGGGCGCGTTCGGGTGAGACCCAGTACTTC. Translation gives CSSVGLGARSGETQYF.

A note on this clone: Compared with germline, one end of the junction differs, possibly owing to a read error. The chain couples TRBV28 to TRBJ1-2, with 7 bases aligning to TRBD1. CDR1 MDHEN and CDR2 SYDVKM come from the germline V gene. CDR3 length equals 12 residues. CDR3 sequence: CTSSTRGAGYTF. CDR3 bases: TGTACCAGCAGTACCAGGGGGGCTGGCTACACCTTC.

This clone was counted a few times. The genes are TRBV20-1 and TRBJ1-1; D not resolved. This CDR3 region has 11 residues. V was trimmed by 6 bases and J by 1 base, leaving 6 bases between them. Germline loops: CDR1 DFQATT, CDR2 SNEGSKA (reference sequence). This CDR3 is CSALRNTEAFF. CDR3 bases: TGCAGTGCCCTAAGGAACACTGAAGCTTTCTTT.

This chain connects TRBV19 to TRBJ2-7; weak D call: TRBD1 (6 bases). The V gene lost 5 bases and the J gene lost 2 bases, with 10 bases spanning the gap. From germline, CDR1 is LNHDA and CDR2 SQIVND (reference sequence). CDR3 length: 13 amino acids. The CDR3 loop is CASSWDTAYEQYF. DNA for the CDR3: TGTGCCAGTAGTTGGGACACGGCCTACGAGCAGTACTTC.

The chain employs TRBV11-2 and TRBJ1-2, with D perhaps TRBD1 (5 bases). The CDR3 has 13 amino acids. Trimming shortened V by 5 bases and J by 6 bases, and 13 bases separated the two germline ends. From germline, CDR1 is SGHAT and CDR2 FQNNGV. The CDR3 sequence: CASSRTGLNGYTF. Written as DNA, the CDR3 is TGTGCCAGCAGCCGAACAGGTCTTAATGGCTACACCTTC.

This clone was recorded a few times. V usage is TRBV6-5 and J usage is TRBJ1-1, with TRBD1 as a possible D gene (5 bases). V lost 7 bases and J lost 1, with 16 bases in between. This CDR3 has 15 residues. CDR1 and CDR2 from the germline V gene are MNHEY and SVGAGI. The CDR3 loop reads CASNKGQEKNTEAFF. CDR3 in DNA: TGTGCCAGCAACAAGGGGCAGGAGAAGAACACTGAAGCTTTCTTT.

The J gene is TRBJ1-6, the V gene TRBV19; the match to TRBD1 covers 8 bases. The CDR3 is 14 residues long. Unmatched junction bases numbered 7, after V lost 8 bases and J lost 7 bases. The germline V gene encodes CDR1 LNHDA and CDR2 SQIVND (reference sequence). Written as DNA, the CDR3 is TGTGCCAGTTGTGGGACAGGCGGCAATTCACCCCTCCACTTT. Protein: CASCGTGGNSPLHF.